This T cell receptor beta chain stems from a study of human T cells and chemical hapten exposure. The wider study: Sensitization employed 2% DPC on about 2 cm by about 2 cm of upper inner arm skin. Across its roughly 22 weeks, the study gave patients weekly diphenylcyclopropenone doses to the scalp. Small differences in pooled library volume mainly drove the variation in TCR yields per sample.

Library construction involved attaching unique molecular identifiers to individual cDNA molecules, which allowed quantitative, reproducible TCR counting. TCRdb passed the RACE reads through MiXCR, listing each CDR3 protein once. The sample carries tens of thousands of distinct CDR3 sequences, approximately 29% recorded once. Time point specified: patch test 1, 2 weeks after DPC sensitization. Stated treatment: therapeutic diphenylcyclopropenone sensitization with weekly scalp DPC. The CDR3 has 16 residues. The V gene lost 4 bases and the J gene lost 8 bases, with 21 bases spanning the gap. The germline CDR1 and CDR2 sequences are SGHTA and FQGTGA.

The chain is built from TRBV7-3 and TRBJ1-5, with a weak D call TRBD1 (5 bases). The sequencing here drew on whole blood, taken in connection with sensitization to the hapten diphenylcyclopropenone (DPC). The receptor was isolated from a man aged 35 to 55 with alopecia areata. Some clones in this sample may be carry-over from other donors' samples. The CDR3 protein is CASSSNTLGGVKPQHF. CDR3 sequence (DNA): TGTGCCAGCAGCTCGAACACCCTCGGGGGAGTTAAGCCCCAGCATTTT.